This paragraph covers one T cell receptor beta chain sequence. The table lists this clone with a few counts. Its antigen is not yet known. Within one base of it there is no much larger clone, and no base qualities were kept. The library was generated by the immunoSEQ multiplex PCR assay. For the multiplex PCR, a mixture combining 60 forward primers for TCR Vbeta segments and 13 reverse primers for TCR Jbeta segments was used. The CDR3 region of rearranged TCR beta genes was amplified from genomic DNA with a multiplex PCR assay. The Illumina HiSeq System was used to sequence the amplified TCR beta libraries as 87-base-pair reads. Per the source publication's procedure: In a later analysis, 70 million to 95 million unique TCR beta chains were counted across the roughly 610 repertoires, and approximately 9.9 million of these chains were shared by at least two donors. To remove PCR and sequencing errors, raw reads were error-corrected and collapsed into unique sequences using a nearest-neighbor algorithm that merged closely related sequences. To assign V, D and J gene segments, CDR3 sequences were aligned to IMGT reference sequences. For a sequence to be retained, a match of at least six nucleotides to both a V gene segment and a J gene segment was required. Rearrangements were classified as productive when the CDR3 lacked stop codons and remained in frame with V and J, and all other rearrangements were classified as non-productive. Following IMGT convention, CDR3 was defined as the stretch from the second conserved V-encoded cysteine to the conserved J-encoded phenylalanine. In an earlier analysis of approximately 500 of the donors, sequences lacking an unambiguous match to a single V gene segment were excluded. In an earlier analysis of a few hundred of the donors, a V segment was called functional when productive rearrangements were above 56.7%, and segregating when the standard deviation between donors exceeded 5%. To diagnose cytomegalovirus status from the catalog of TCR beta chain sequences, a statistical classification framework was built. In a later analysis, TCR nucleotide sequences were compared against IMGT/GENE-DB human TR gene sequences so that V and J genes could be assigned. Using the TCRdist pipeline, a later analysis assigned CDR3 sequences along with most-parsimonious VDJ recombination scenarios. A later analysis defined each TCR beta chain by its CDR3 amino acid sequence plus V-gene family, and excluded reads lacking a unique V-gene family. To address suspected cross-contamination and a sequencing artifact, a later analysis removed a few hundred highly shared, low-generation-probability nucleotide sequences. In a later analysis, a clonal expansion index was calculated for each public chain from normalized within-repertoire ranks of inferred template counts. Generation probabilities in a later analysis came from a VDJ recombination model fitted to out-of-frame rearrangements, and those results were checked against IGoR. In a later analysis, TCR-TCR, TCR-HLA and TCR-CMV co-occurrence was scored with hypergeometric tests, and a repertoire-size bias correction was applied to TCR pairs. To estimate false discovery rates, a later analysis permuted the HLA or CMV assignments 20 times. In a later analysis, co-occurring TCRs were grouped using DBSCAN, with TCRdist sequence similarity added in when clustering inside HLA-allele-positive subsets. Repertoires with fewer than 30,000 or more than 120,000 public chains, plus five repertoires with anomalous nucleotide sharing, were excluded from co-occurrence clustering. TCRdb obtained this table from immuneACCESS and retained in-frame rearrangements with V and J assigned. These tables miss some clones; where compared with another copy, unresolved V genes account for less than half of the shortfall, and the remainder is unexplained. D and trimming were read from the DNA, whereas the V and J calls and clone size are those reported in that table. This sample is represented by about 170,000 clones; 80% of them were singletons. The top ten clones comprise less than 2.5% of the sample.

The cohort consisted of 600 to 750 healthy bone marrow donors. At the time of sampling, all cohort members were nominally healthy, though unrecorded immune exposures were likely present. The donor tested CMV seronegative, placing the donor among the roughly 400 seronegative members of the cohort. A peripheral blood sample was collected from each donor, and TCR beta sequencing was performed on peripheral blood mononuclear cells. Genomic DNA was extracted from the blood cell samples with the Qiagen DNeasy Blood Extraction Kit. V trim: 2 bases; J trim: 7 bases; unmatched bases: 8. Via the germline V gene (reference sequence), CDR1 is MNHNY and CDR2 SVGAGI. From the cysteine up to the phenylalanine, the CDR3 has a length of 16 residues. The sequence is cut down to CDR3 DNA, 48 bases in frame from base 1. This sample stems from a study of cytomegalovirus exposure and HLA in healthy donors (dated by TCRdb to the late 2010s). With regard to the full study: An earlier analysis of more than 550 of the donors reported around 280 Gb of sequence data and 95 million to 130 million unique TCR beta sequences obtained from around 190 million T cells. An early release that covered more than 550 HLA-typed donors contained approximately 300 gigabases of sequencing data and 80 million or so unique TCR sequences. Among the roughly 380 genotyped donors, about 83% belonged to the genetic ancestry cluster associated with self-reported Caucasian donors. The study was designed to test whether signatures of past pathogen exposure could be identified by cataloging public T cell receptors. The study profiled the T cell repertoires of hundreds of subjects by immunosequencing and related them to cytomegalovirus serostatus. Besides the first cohort of around 700 subjects, a separate validation cohort made up of 120 different subjects was used. To predict cytomegalovirus infection status, the study combined high-throughput TCR immunosequencing, statistical association of individual TCRs with disease status, and machine learning. A later analysis re-analyzed previously published TCR beta repertoires from 660 or so donors and added high-resolution HLA genotyping to study TCR occurrence patterns. Rather than drawing on any new phenotypic data, the later analysis identified candidate immune exposures from TCR beta sequences and the way those sequences occurred across donors. An earlier analysis of approximately 500 of the donors applied high-throughput TCR beta sequencing to assess whether each TCR beta V gene segment acted as functional or pseudogenic. Alongside the repertoire data, information on donor age, sex, ethnicity and CMV serostatus was compiled. Genome-wide SNP genotypes for about 55% of the roughly 670 donors were used in a later genetic analysis, which treated that subset as a discovery cohort. Every repertoire in the discovery cohort had been generated on one and the same sequencing platform. Both class I and class II loci were covered by HLA typing, at four-digit resolution. The number of donors typed differed by locus, with about 629-640 for A, B, C, DRB1 and DQB1, about 500 for DQA1, 600 to 610 for DPA1, and about 450 for DPB1. Because of strong linkage in the cohort, five DR-DQ haplotypes were treated as single units for association and clustering. On average, about 200,000 unique TCR beta nucleotide sequences were sequenced per donor among 398 genotyped donors of the cohort, with around 19% of those sequences being non-productive.

The research as a whole found: V-gene and J-gene trimming of TCR beta chains was associated with a missense DCLRE1C variant in a later genetic analysis, and the association was replicated in an independent cohort. Because some donors lacked HLA typing at each locus, the association tests relied only on the typed subset. A later analysis associated 15,000 to 20,000 TCR beta sequences with specific HLA alleles at a false discovery rate of 0.05. The sequencing pipeline was judged likely to have produced a cluster of highly shared sequence variants as a technical artifact. It was suggested by the authors that the approach could potentially be generalized to other disease states and immunological phenotypes. Because counts were too low, seventeen rarely observed V segments, including chromosome 9 orphons, were left out of the earlier analysis of 587 of the donors. This cohort had only TCR beta chains sequenced, and the lack of alpha or paired-chain data limited which features could be detected. Linkage disequilibrium might explain the correlated functional status among segregating V segments, but an unknown experimental factor could not be excluded. A few of the identified cytomegalovirus-associated TCR beta chains were confirmed in vitro to be specific for cytomegalovirus antigens. Several of the top co-occurrence clusters appeared to be linked to parvovirus B19, influenza, CMV and Epstein-Barr virus, according to a later analysis. Some IMGT-functional V segments, including TRBV6-2 and TRBV6-3, could not be distinguished by the 87-base-pair reads and were therefore excluded. Roughly uniform sequencing depth across donors was assumed in presence/absence analyses, although this assumption may not hold. An earlier analysis of approximately 540 of the donors showed that most TCR beta V segments appeared in productive rearrangements either about 87% or about 30% of the time, which broadly matched IMGT annotations. The only immune exposure information available for the cohort was CMV serostatus. A later analysis found that TCR association rates varied across HLA loci, with DRB1 alleles showing the most associated TCRs and HLA-C alleles the fewest. A further reported finding was that TCR beta sequences accurately predicted the HLA-A and HLA-B alleles for most subjects in the first cohort. Assigning TCR associations to individual alleles was difficult when HLA alleles, especially DR and DQ, strongly co-occurred. Cytomegalovirus status was reported to be diagnosed by the classifier with high specificity and sensitivity in both the original and validation cohorts. Most CMV-associated TCR beta chains appeared to be HLA-restricted in a later analysis, and the HLA associations seemed to be driven largely by CMV exposure. In a later analysis, HLA-associated TCR beta chains were found to be more clonally expanded and to have lower generation probabilities than equally common non-associated chains. A later genetic analysis reported fewer N-insertions in productive TCRs among donors in an Asian-associated ancestry cluster than the approximately 700-donor mean. While some public TCRs were present in many individuals, most TCR sequences turned up only very rarely across donors. The study listed 164 TCR beta chains as associated with cytomegalovirus.

This receptor was obtained from a male donor in good health and CMV-seronegative. The chain couples TRBV6-6 to TRBJ1-6; the central 7 bases match TRBD1. Sequences were obtained from PBMCs. The CDR3 in this case is CASSYPQGGENSPLHF. The DNA is as follows: TGTGCCAGCAGTTACCCCCAGGGGGGAGAGAATTCACCCCTCCACTTT.